Detailed here is one T cell receptor (beta chain). How the authors handled the data: Amplified reference gene primers provided the basis for estimating nucleated cell counts. This table comes from immunoSEQ multiplex PCR, and its TCRdb copy is limited to in-frame clones, with some not included. D and trimming come from the DNA, and the V and J calls and clone size come from that table. The sample records 85,000 to 130,000 clones, approximately 80% being singletons. The data belong to a study of blood T cell repertoires in COVID-19. Turning to the study itself: Donors in the United States, Italy and Spain gave samples during acute or convalescent COVID-19. From T cells, B-cell-depleted T cells, or PBMCs came the material, which was cDNA or gDNA.

This TCR derives from a woman older than 75 with active or convalescent COVID-19. Sequencing input: peripheral blood.

CDR3 sequence reads: CASSPTIGQGLAGNTIYF. CDR3 DNA sequence: TGTGCCAGCTCACCAACCATCGGACAGGGACTGGCTGGAAACACCATATATTTT. The chain is built from TRBV18 and TRBJ1-3; 8 bases agree with TRBD1. Trimming at V came to 2 bases and at J to 2 bases, leaving 11 bases not matched to a gene. The CDR3 is 18 residues long. CDR1 is KGHSH, CDR2 LQKENI, per germline.